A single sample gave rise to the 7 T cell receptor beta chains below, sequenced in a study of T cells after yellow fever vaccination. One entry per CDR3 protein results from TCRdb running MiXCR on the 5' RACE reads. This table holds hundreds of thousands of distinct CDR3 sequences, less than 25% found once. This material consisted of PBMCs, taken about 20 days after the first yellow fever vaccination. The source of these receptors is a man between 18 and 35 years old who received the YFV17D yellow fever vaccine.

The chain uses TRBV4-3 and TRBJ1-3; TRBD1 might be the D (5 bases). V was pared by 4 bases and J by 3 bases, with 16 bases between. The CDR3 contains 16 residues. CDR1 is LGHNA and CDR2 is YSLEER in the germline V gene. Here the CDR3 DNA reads TGCGCCAGCAGCCTGGGACGGGCCGTAATTGGAAACACCATATATTTT. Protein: CASSLGRAVIGNTIYF.

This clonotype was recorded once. CDR3 nucleotides: TGTGCCAGCAGCTTAAAGGGGACAGCCTATTCACCCCTCCACTTT. Translating it yields CASSLKGTAYSPLHF. This chain connects TRBV11-1 to TRBJ1-6; 7 positions match TRBD1. V shed 2 bases and J 8 bases; nucleotides not matched to a gene: 6. Germline CDR1 and CDR2: SGHAT and FQDESV (reference sequence). The CDR3 runs to 15 residues.

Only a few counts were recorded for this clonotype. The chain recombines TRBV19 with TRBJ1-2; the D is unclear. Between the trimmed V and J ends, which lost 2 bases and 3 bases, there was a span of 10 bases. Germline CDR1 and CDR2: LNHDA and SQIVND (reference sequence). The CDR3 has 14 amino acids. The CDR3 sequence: CASSILRGDYGYTF. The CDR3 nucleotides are TGTGCCAGTAGTATATTGCGAGGCGACTATGGCTACACCTTC.

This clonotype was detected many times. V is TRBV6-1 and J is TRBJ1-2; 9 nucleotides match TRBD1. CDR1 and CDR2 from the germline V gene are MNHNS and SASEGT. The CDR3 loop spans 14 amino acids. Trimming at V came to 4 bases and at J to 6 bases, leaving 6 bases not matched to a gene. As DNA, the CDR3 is TGTGCCAGCAGTGTCTTACAGGGGGCCCATGGCTACACCTTC. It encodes CASSVLQGAHGYTF.

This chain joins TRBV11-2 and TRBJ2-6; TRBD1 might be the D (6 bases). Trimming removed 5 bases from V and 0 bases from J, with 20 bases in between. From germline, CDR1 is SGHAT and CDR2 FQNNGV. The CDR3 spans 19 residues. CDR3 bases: TGTGCCAGCAGCCCCAGGGGCGTCGGGGCTAGCTCTGGGGCCAACGTCCTGACTTTC. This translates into CASSPRGVGASSGANVLTF.

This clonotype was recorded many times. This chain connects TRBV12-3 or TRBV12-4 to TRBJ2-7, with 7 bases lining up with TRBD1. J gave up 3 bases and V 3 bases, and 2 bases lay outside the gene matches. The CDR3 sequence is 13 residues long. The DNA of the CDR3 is TGTGCCAGCAGTTTGGGACAGAACTACGAGCAGTACTTC. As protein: CASSLGQNYEQYF.

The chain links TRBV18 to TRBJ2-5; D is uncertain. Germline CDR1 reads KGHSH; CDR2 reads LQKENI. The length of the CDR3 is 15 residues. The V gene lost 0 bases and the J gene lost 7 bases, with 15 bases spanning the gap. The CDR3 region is CASSPPVWRPGTQYF. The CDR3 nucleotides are TGTGCCAGCTCACCACCGGTATGGCGGCCGGGGACCCAGTACTTC.